This T cell receptor (beta chain) was sequenced for a study of CD8 T cells in ankylosing spondylitis. Points from the study as a whole: The authors reported significant enrichment of disease-linked clones in matched ankylosing spondylitis synovial fluid. The authors found the disease-linked clones to be CD8+ and relatively rare in peripheral blood. Seemingly characteristic of ankylosing spondylitis blood was a TCR beta motif consisting of under ten highly homologous variants.

Comments on this clonotype: As yet, its antigen is unknown.

5'-RACE, quantitative and with molecular barcodes, yielded the TCR beta libraries. In TCRdb, the 5' RACE reads were re-called with MiXCR into one record per CDR3 protein. The sample holds about 450,000 distinct CDR3 sequences, roughly a quarter seen once. The source material was blood, either unsorted or a sorted T cell fraction (not recorded which). The receptor was isolated from a male donor with ankylosing spondylitis.

CDR3 region: CATSDFTSGRDNEQFF. CDR3 DNA sequence: TGTGCCACCAGTGACTTTACTAGCGGGAGGGACAATGAGCAGTTCTTC. J is TRBJ2-1 and V is TRBV24-1; 13 nucleotides align to TRBD2. This CDR3 contains 16 residues. The germline V gene has CDR1 KGHDR and CDR2 SFDVKD. The trim removed 4 bases at V and 5 bases at J, leaving 4 bases unmatched.